Reported below is one TCR beta chain. What it recognizes is unknown. Together with a sample-barcoded 5' primer, a J-beta primer mix was included in a second PCR lasting 7 to 11 cycles. Every cDNA molecule carried a tag from a template-switch adaptor bearing 12 random nucleotides. Sequencing yielded, for each sample, at least 3 million paired-end reads carrying CDR3. Using its own MiXCR run on the 5' RACE reads, TCRdb lists one record per CDR3 protein. This table has about a million distinct CDR3 sequences, under 50% appearing once. The data stem from a study of blood T cells in healthy people across ages. Study-level results: Unsorted PBMC material precluded a definitive naive versus antigen-experienced comparison.

The CDR3 covers 19 residues. Trimming at V came to 0 bases and at J to 2 bases, leaving 8 bases not matched to a gene. Germline V gene sequence: CDR1 LGHNA, CDR2 YSLEER. Sequenced input: blood. This sequence was found in a man aged 30 to 45 in good health. The J gene is TRBJ2-3, the V gene TRBV4-3; 13 positions match TRBD2. DNA of the CDR3: TGCGCCAGCAGCCAAGATCTAACTAGCGGGAGGGCCTACACAGATACGCAGTATTTT. It is translated as CASSQDLTSGRAYTDTQYF.